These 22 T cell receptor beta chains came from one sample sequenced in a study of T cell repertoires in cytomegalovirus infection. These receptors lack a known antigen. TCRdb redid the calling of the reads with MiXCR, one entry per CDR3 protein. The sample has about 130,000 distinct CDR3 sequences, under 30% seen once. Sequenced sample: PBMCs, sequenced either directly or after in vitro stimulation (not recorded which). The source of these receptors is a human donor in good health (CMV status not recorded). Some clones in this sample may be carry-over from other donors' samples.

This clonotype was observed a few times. The CDR3 DNA sequence: TGTGCCAGCAGCTTAAAAGGGACCAATGAGCAGTTCTTC. Translation gives CASSLKGTNEQFF. The chain employs TRBV7-8 and TRBJ2-1; TRBD1 or TRBD2 may be the D gene (5 bases each). This CDR3 spans 13 amino acids. Per germline, CDR1 SGHVS and CDR2 FQNEAQ. The ends were cut back, 2 bases at V and 6 bases at J, with 8 bases in the middle.

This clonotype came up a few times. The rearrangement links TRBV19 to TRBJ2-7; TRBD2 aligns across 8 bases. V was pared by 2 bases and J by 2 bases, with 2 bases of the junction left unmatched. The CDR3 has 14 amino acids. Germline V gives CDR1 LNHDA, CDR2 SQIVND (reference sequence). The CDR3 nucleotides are TGTGCCAGTAGTATACTAGCGGGCACCTACGAGCAGTACTTC. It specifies CASSILAGTYEQYF.

CDR3 sequence (DNA): TGCGCCAGCAGCCGGGAGGAGCCACCCACCGGGGAGCTGTTTTTT. This encodes CASSREEPPTGELFF. V usage is TRBV5-1 and J usage is TRBJ2-2; 7 bases are shared with TRBD2. J was trimmed by 4 bases and V by 4 bases; bases with no gene match: 7. Germline loops: CDR1 SGHRS, CDR2 YFSETQ. The CDR3 consists of 15 residues. Filled out from reference TRBV5-1 and TRBJ2-2, the complete variable domain reads KAGVTQTPRYLIKTRGQQVTLSCSPISGHRSVSWYQQTPGQGLQFLFEYFSETQRNKGNFPGRFSGRQFSNSRSEMNVSTLELGDSALYLCASSREEPPTGELFFGEGSRLTVL.

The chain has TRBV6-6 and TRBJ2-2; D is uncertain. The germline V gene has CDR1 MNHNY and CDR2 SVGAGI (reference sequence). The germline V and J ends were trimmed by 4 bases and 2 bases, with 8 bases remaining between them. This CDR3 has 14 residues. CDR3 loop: CASSLRLNTGELFF. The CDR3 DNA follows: TGTGCCAGCAGTTTAAGACTTAACACCGGGGAGCTGTTTTTT.

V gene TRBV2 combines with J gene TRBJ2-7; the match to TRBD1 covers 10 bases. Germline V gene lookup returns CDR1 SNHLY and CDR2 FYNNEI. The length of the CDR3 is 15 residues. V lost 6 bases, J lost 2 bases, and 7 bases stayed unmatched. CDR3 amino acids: CASRAGTGETYEQYV. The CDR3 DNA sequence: TGTGCCAGCAGAGCCGGGACAGGGGAGACCTACGAGCAGTACGTC.

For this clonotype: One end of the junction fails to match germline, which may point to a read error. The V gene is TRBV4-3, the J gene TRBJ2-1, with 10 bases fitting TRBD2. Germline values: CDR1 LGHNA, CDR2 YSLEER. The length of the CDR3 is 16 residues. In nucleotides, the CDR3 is TGCGCCTGCAGCCAAGAGGCTAGCGGGAGTATTGGTGAGCAGTTCTTC. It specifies CACSQEASGSIGEQFF.

CDR3 region: CASRPWPGQPSGNTIYF. DNA for the CDR3: TGCGCCAGCAGACCCTGGCCGGGACAGCCCTCTGGAAACACCATATATTTT. The V call is TRBV4-1, the J call TRBJ1-3; 7 nucleotides align to TRBD1. With 6 bases clipped from V and 0 bases from J, the junction kept 11 bases outside the gene matches. Germline CDR1 is MGHRA and CDR2 is YSYEKL. This CDR3 spans 17 amino acids.

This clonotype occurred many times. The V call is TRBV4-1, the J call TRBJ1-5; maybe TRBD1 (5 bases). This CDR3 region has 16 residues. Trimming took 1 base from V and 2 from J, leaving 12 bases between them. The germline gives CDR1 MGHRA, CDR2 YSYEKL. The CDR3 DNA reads TGCGCCAGCAGCCAAGTTCCGGGGCCGGGCAATCAGCCCCAGCATTTT. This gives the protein CASSQVPGPGNQPQHF.

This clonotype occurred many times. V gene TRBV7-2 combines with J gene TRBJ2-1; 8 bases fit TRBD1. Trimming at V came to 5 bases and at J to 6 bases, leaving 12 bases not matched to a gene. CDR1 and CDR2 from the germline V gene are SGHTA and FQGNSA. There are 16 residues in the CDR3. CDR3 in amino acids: CASSRERTGSLNEQFF. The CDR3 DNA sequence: TGTGCCAGCAGCCGTGAAAGGACAGGGTCCCTCAATGAGCAGTTCTTC. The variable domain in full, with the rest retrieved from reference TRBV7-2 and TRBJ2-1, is GAGVSQSPSNKVTEKGKDVELRCDPISGHTALYWYRQSLGQGLEFLIYFQGNSAPDKSGLPSDRFSAERTGGSVSTLTIQRTQQEDSAVYLCASSRERTGSLNEQFFGPGTRLTVL.

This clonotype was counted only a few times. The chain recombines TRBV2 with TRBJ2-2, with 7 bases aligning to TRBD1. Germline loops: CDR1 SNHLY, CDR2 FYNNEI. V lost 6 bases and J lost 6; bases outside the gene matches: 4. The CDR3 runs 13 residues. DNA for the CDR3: TGTGCCAGCAGAAACACAGGGGCCGGGGAGCTGTTTTTT. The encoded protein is CASRNTGAGELFF.

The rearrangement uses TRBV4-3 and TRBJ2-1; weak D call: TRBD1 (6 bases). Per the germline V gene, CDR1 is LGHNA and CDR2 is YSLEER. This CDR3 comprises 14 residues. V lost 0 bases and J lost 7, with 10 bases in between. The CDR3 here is CASSQDRGVNEQFF. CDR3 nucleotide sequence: TGCGCCAGCAGCCAAGACAGGGGAGTAAATGAGCAGTTCTTC.

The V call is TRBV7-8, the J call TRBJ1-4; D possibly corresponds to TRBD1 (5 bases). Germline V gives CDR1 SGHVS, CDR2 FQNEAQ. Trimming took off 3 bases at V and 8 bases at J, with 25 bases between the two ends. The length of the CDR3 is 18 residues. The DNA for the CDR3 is TGTGCCAGCAGCTTGGTCCGACGGGGCCTCACAGCCGGAGAAAAACTGTTTTTT. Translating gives CASSLVRRGLTAGEKLFF. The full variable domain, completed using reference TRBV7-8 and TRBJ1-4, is GAGVSQSPRYKVAKRGQDVALRCDPISGHVSLFWYQQALGQGPEFLTYFQNEAQLDKSGLPSDRFFAERPEGSVSTLKIQRTQQEDSAVYLCASSLVRRGLTAGEKLFFGSGTQLSVL.

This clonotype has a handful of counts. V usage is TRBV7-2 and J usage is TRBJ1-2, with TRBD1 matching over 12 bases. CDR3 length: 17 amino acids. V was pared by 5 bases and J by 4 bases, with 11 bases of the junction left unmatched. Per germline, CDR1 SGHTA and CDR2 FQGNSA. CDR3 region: CASSQGQGALARYGYTF. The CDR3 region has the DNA TGTGCCAGCAGCCAGGGACAGGGGGCGTTAGCCCGCTATGGCTACACCTTC.

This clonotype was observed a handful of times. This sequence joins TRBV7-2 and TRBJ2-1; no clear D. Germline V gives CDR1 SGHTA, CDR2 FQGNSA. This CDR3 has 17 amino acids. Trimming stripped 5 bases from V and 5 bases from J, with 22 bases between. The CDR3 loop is CASSPEPRLVENNEQFF. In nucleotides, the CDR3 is TGTGCCAGCAGCCCCGAGCCACGGCTGGTGGAAAACAATGAGCAGTTCTTC.

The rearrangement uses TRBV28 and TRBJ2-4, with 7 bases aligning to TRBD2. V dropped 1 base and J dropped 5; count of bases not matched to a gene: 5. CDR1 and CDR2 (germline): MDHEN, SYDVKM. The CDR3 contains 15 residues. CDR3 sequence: CASSLSGGYENIQYF. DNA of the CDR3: TGTGCCAGCAGTTTATCGGGGGGTTACGAAAACATTCAGTACTTC.

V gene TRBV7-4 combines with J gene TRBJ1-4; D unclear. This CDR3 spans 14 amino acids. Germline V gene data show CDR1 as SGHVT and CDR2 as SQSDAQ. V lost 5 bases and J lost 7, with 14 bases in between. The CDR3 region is CASSPRTGIEKLFF. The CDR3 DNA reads TGTGCCAGCAGCCCCCGGACGGGTATTGAAAAACTGTTTTTT.

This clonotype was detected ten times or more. The CDR3 DNA reads as TGTGCCAGCAGCTTGGGGTTCAATCAGCCCCAGCATTTT. Residues: CASSLGFNQPQHF. The V gene is TRBV7-2, the J gene TRBJ1-5; D is unclear. The ends were cut back, 3 bases at V and 3 bases at J, with 6 bases in the middle. In germline, CDR1 is SGHTA, CDR2 FQGNSA. The CDR3 length is 13 residues.

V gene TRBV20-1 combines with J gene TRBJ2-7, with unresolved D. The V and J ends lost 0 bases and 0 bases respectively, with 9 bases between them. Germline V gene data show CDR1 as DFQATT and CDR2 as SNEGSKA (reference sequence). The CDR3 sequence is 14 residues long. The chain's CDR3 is CSARDSRVSYEQYF. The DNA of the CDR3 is TGCAGTGCTAGAGATAGCCGGGTCTCCTACGAGCAGTACTTC.

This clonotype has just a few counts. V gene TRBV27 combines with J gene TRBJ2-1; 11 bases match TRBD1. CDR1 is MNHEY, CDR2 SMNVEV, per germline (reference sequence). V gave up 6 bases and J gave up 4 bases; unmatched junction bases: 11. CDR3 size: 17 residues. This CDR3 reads CASSPTPGTGGYNEQFF. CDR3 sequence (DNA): TGTGCCAGCAGCCCAACCCCCGGGACAGGGGGTTACAATGAGCAGTTCTTC.

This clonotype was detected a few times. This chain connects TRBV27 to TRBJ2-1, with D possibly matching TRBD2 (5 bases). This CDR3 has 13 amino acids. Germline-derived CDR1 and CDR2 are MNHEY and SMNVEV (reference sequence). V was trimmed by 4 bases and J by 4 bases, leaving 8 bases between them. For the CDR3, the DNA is TGTGCCAGCAGTTGGAGCGGATACAATGAGCAGTTCTTC. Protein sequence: CASSWSGYNEQFF.

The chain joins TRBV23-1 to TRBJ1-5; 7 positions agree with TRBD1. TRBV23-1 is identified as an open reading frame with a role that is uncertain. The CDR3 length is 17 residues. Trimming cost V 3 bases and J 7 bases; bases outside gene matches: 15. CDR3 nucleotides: TGCGCCAGCAGTCATCCCACCGAGACAGGGTATCGGCAGCCCCAGCATTTT. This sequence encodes CASSHPTETGYRQPQHF.

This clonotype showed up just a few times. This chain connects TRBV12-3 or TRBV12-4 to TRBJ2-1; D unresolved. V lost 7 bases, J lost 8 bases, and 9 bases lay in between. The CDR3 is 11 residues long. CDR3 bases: TGTGCCAGCAACCCTGGAGATGAGCAGTTCTTC. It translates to CASNPGDEQFF.